The 22 T cell receptor beta chains given below trace back to one sample, sequenced in a study of blood T cell repertoires in COVID-19. The protocol was immunoSEQ multiplex PCR, while the TCRdb copy is restricted to in-frame clones and leaves out a portion. The sample lists some 100,000 clones, about four fifths seen once, with 8% to 13% in the top ten. Material: peripheral blood. Receptors were obtained from a human donor in a cohort sampled during active COVID-19.

The V call is TRBV7-2, the J call TRBJ1-5; weak D call: TRBD1 (5 bases). The V end was cut by 1 base, the J end by 0 bases, with 10 bases between. This CDR3 has 16 amino acids. Germline V CDR1 and CDR2: SGHTA, FQGNSA. The CDR3 region has the DNA TGTGCCAGCAGCTTAGTAGCAGGGTATAGCAATCAGCCCCAGCATTTT. It yields the protein CASSLVAGYSNQPQHF.

In regard to this clone: The sample has other DNA sequences that encode this CDR3 too. The chain couples TRBV6-5 to TRBJ2-3; tentative D call: TRBD1 (5 bases). Looked up from germline, CDR1 is MNHEY and CDR2 is SVGAGI. Trimming took 0 bases from V and 6 from J, leaving 10 bases between them. The CDR3 contains 14 residues. CDR3 in amino acids: CASSYSQGRDTQYF. For the CDR3, the DNA is TGTGCCAGCAGTTACTCTCAGGGTCGGGATACGCAGTATTTT.

The chain carries TRBV5-5 and TRBJ1-5, with D unclear. V dropped 1 base and J dropped 6 bases, with 17 bases sitting between them. Per the germline V gene, CDR1 is SGHKS and CDR2 is YYEKEE (reference sequence). The CDR3 spans 16 residues. CDR3 nucleotides: TGTGCCAGCAGCTTGCACATTCCCTACTCAGGTCAGCCCCAGCATTTT. It encodes CASSLHIPYSGQPQHF. The full variable domain, in which reference TRBV5-5 and TRBJ1-5 provide the parts outside the CDR3, is DAGVTQSPTHLIKTRGQQVTLRCSPISGHKSVSWYQQVLGQGPQFIFQYYEKEERGRGNFPDRFSARQFPNYSSELNVNALLLGDSALYLCASSLHIPYSGQPQHFGDGTRLSIL.

The chain is built from TRBV6-6 and TRBJ1-4; 8 nucleotides line up with TRBD1. V shed 6 bases and J 14 bases; nucleotides not matched to a gene: 11. The germline CDR1 and CDR2 sequences are MNHNY and SVGAGI (reference sequence). The length of the CDR3 is 13 residues. CDR3 in amino acids: CASSPGTGGLLFF. The CDR3 nucleotides read TGTGCCAGCAGCCCCGGGACAGGAGGGCTGCTGTTTTTT.

The chain links TRBV7-2 to TRBJ2-2; 9 bases line up with TRBD2. The junction had 7 bases not matched to a gene; V was cut back by 1 base and J by 4 bases. In germline, CDR1 is SGHTA, CDR2 FQGNSA. The CDR3 totals 17 residues. CDR3 residues: CASSLVGGRASTGELFF. The CDR3 region has the DNA TGTGCCAGCAGCTTAGTTGGCGGGAGGGCCTCCACCGGGGAGCTGTTTTTT.

The rearrangement links TRBV5-6 to TRBJ2-7; tentative D call: TRBD2 (7 bases). With 4 bases removed from V and 4 bases from J, the gap between germline ends came to 15 bases. This CDR3 has 14 amino acids. Germline values: CDR1 SGHDT, CDR2 YYEEEE. This CDR3 is CASSTGTTQYEQYF. The CDR3, as DNA: TGTGCCAGCAGCACAGGGACTACACAATACGAGCAGTACTTC.

The sample holds a few counts of this clone. CDR3 protein: CASSLGDRGSTDTQYF. The CDR3 DNA sequence: TGTGCCAGCAGCTTAGGGGACAGGGGAAGCACAGATACGCAGTATTTT. The rearrangement uses TRBV7-9 and TRBJ2-3, with 10 bases aligning to TRBD1. From germline, CDR1 is SEHNR and CDR2 FQNEAQ (reference sequence). V was clipped by 1 base and J by 0 bases; unmatched bases: 1. The CDR3 length is 16 residues.

J is TRBJ1-6 and V is TRBV5-4, with D perhaps TRBD1 (5 bases). Germline V lookup: CDR1 SGHNT, CDR2 YYREEE (reference sequence). The CDR3 runs to 15 residues. The germline V and J ends were trimmed by 6 bases and 8 bases, with 18 bases remaining between them. The CDR3 sequence: CASTELTGLDSPLHF. The CDR3 nucleotides read TGTGCCAGCACCGAACTTACAGGATTAGATTCACCCCTCCACTTT.

The chain employs TRBV28 and TRBJ1-1; 8 bases are a match to TRBD1. This CDR3 spans 17 amino acids. Germline trimming cut 8 bases from V and 0 bases from J; bases unmatched to any gene: 14. Germline lookup yields CDR1 MDHEN and CDR2 SYDVKM. The CDR3 bases are TGTGCCAGCGTAAGACAGGGGAAGGGGTTAATGAACACTGAAGCTTTCTTT. This gives the protein CASVRQGKGLMNTEAFF.

The V and J genes are TRBV6-5 and TRBJ1-2, with TRBD1 matching over 9 bases. Germline V gene data show CDR1 as MNHEY and CDR2 as SVGAGI. This CDR3 spans 15 amino acids. V lost 8 bases, J lost 2 bases, and 9 bases stayed unmatched. This CDR3 is CASGSPGTGNYGYTF. CDR3 bases: TGTGCCAGCGGGAGTCCCGGGACAGGGAACTATGGCTACACCTTC.

The chain carries TRBV27 and TRBJ1-3; weak D call: TRBD1 (6 bases). The ends were cut back, 5 bases at V and 4 bases at J, with 15 bases in the middle. The CDR3 is 15 residues long. The germline CDR1 and CDR2 sequences are MNHEY and SMNVEV (reference sequence). The CDR3 reads CASSPTGFPGNTIYF. CDR3 bases: TGTGCCAGCAGTCCTACAGGGTTCCCGGGAAACACCATATATTTT.

The chain employs TRBV30 and TRBJ2-7; no reliable D call. Germline V gene lookup returns CDR1 GTSNPN and CDR2 SVGIG (reference sequence). The CDR3 contains 12 residues. The ends were cut back, 0 bases at V and 2 bases at J, with 5 bases in the middle. The CDR3 DNA is TGTGCCTGGAGTGTACACGCCTACGAGCAGTACTTC. Protein sequence: CAWSVHAYEQYF.

This chain uses TRBV28 with TRBJ1-2; 12 nucleotides align to TRBD1. Trimming at V came to 4 bases and at J to 8 bases, leaving 8 bases not matched to a gene. The CDR3 sequence is 15 residues long. CDR1 MDHEN and CDR2 SYDVKM come from the germline V gene. CDR3 residues: CASSSTGTGGHGYTF. CDR3 bases: TGTGCCAGCAGTTCCACCGGGACAGGGGGCCACGGCTACACCTTC.

The chain combines TRBV10-3 with TRBJ1-4, with D unclear. CDR3 length: 14 residues. V lost 3 bases, J lost 0 bases, and 5 bases lay in between. The germline gives CDR1 ENHRY, CDR2 SYGVKD. CDR3 nucleotides: TGTGCCATCAGTGACACTTCAACTAATGAAAAACTGTTTTTT. Protein: CAISDTSTNEKLFF.

The CDR3 is CASSLFQSTDTQYF. CDR3 nucleotide sequence: TGTGCCAGCAGCTTATTCCAGTCCACAGATACGCAGTATTTT. This sequence joins TRBV5-5 and TRBJ2-3; D unclear. Germline V gene data show CDR1 as SGHKS and CDR2 as YYEKEE (reference sequence). The CDR3 is 14 residues long. V was pared by 2 bases and J by 2 bases, with 9 bases between.

This rearrangement joins TRBV9 to TRBJ2-7, with a weak D call TRBD1 (5 bases). The CDR3 sequence is 15 residues long. The germline V gene has CDR1 SGDLS and CDR2 YYNGEE. Trimming pared 3 bases from V and 2 bases from J, leaving 15 bases between. The DNA of the CDR3 is TGTGCCAGCAGCGCCACACAGGACCCAACCTACGAGCAGTACTTC. Its protein is CASSATQDPTYEQYF.

V gene TRBV11-3 combines with J gene TRBJ2-7; D is possibly TRBD2 (5 bases). Trimming cost V 0 bases and J 6 bases, with 6 bases left between them. Germline lookup yields CDR1 SGHNT and CDR2 YENEEA. The CDR3 has 12 residues. CDR3 in amino acids: CASSLDEGEQYF. The CDR3 DNA follows: TGTGCCAGCAGCTTAGATGAGGGCGAGCAGTACTTC.

The chain carries TRBV9 and TRBJ2-3; D is unclear. The V end lost 4 bases, the J end lost 1 base, and 10 bases lay between the germline ends. Looked up from germline, CDR1 is SGDLS and CDR2 is YYNGEE. The CDR3 runs to 14 residues. The CDR3 is CASSPLVGTDTQYF. For the CDR3, the DNA is TGTGCCAGCAGCCCTCTGGTAGGCACAGATACGCAGTATTTT. Complete variable domain (other parts from reference TRBV9 and TRBJ2-3): DSGVTQTPKHLITATGQRVTLRCSPRSGDLSVYWYQQSLDQGLQFLIQYYNGEERAKGNILERFSAQQFPDLHSELNLSSLELGDSALYFCASSPLVGTDTQYFGPGTRLTVL.

This chain joins TRBV6-6 and TRBJ1-2, with 7 bases matching TRBD1. Trimming cost V 5 bases and J 8 bases; bases outside gene matches: 8. Germline V CDR1 and CDR2: MNHNY, SVGAGI (reference sequence). This CDR3 has 13 residues. CDR3 sequence: CASSTGAVQGYTF. The DNA of the CDR3 is TGTGCCAGCAGTACAGGGGCCGTTCAGGGCTACACCTTC.

In DNA form, the CDR3 reads TGTGCCAGCAACCCAGTCGCCGACACTGAAGCTTTCTTT. It translates to CASNPVADTEAFF. The chain is built from TRBV21-1 and TRBJ1-1; TRBD1 reflects the table's D call only, with no check against the DNA. TRBV21-1 has pseudogene status. CDR3 length: 13 amino acids.

In its sample, this clone was seen once. CDR3 DNA: TGTGCCAGCCATGACAGGGGAGCAGATACGCAGTATTTT. Translated, it gives CASHDRGADTQYF. The chain carries TRBV27 and TRBJ2-3, with 8 bases identical to TRBD1. The V and J ends lost 8 bases and 4 bases, in that order; junction bases with no gene match: 5. CDR1 and CDR2 (germline): MNHEY, SMNVEV (reference sequence). CDR3 length equals 13 residues.

The chain joins TRBV11-2 to TRBJ2-1, with 14 bases identical to TRBD2. This CDR3 spans 18 amino acids. J was trimmed by 7 bases and V by 1 base; bases with no gene match: 9. Per the germline V gene, CDR1 is SGHAT and CDR2 is FQNNGV. In DNA form, the CDR3 reads TGTGCCAGCAGCTTAGCTGGAAAGGGACTAGCGGGAGATAATGAGCAGTTCTTC. This sequence encodes CASSLAGKGLAGDNEQFF. Full variable domain (missing parts from reference TRBV11-2 and TRBJ2-1): EAGVAQSPRYKIIEKRQSVAFWCNPISGHATLYWYQQILGQGPKLLIQFQNNGVVDDSQLPKDRFSAERLKGVDSTLKIQPAKLEDSAVYLCASSLAGKGLAGDNEQFFGPGTRLTVL.